This record looks at one T cell receptor (beta chain) sequence and its context. The data are from a study of shared clonotypes between healthy human individuals. Method: immunoSEQ multiplex PCR; TCRdb's copy keeps in-frame clones and lacks some. The sample includes 2 million to 2.5 million clones, about 95% of them seen just once. CDR1 and CDR2 from the germline V gene are LNHDA and SQIVND (reference sequence). Trimming stripped 5 bases from V and 6 bases from J, with 13 bases between. The CDR3 has 13 amino acids. CD45RO-negative, CCR7-selected cells formed the naive CD8 fraction, which excluded terminally differentiated effector memory CD45RA+ cells.

The sample consisted of naive CD8+ T cells sorted from blood. The clonotype was recovered from a man aged 18 to 30 in good health. The chain carries TRBV19 and TRBJ1-2; no clear D gene. This CDR3 is CASSPRGIDGYTF. Here the CDR3 DNA reads TGTGCCAGTAGTCCTCGTGGAATCGATGGCTACACCTTC. The whole variable domain, remainder taken from reference TRBV19 and TRBJ1-2, is DGGITQSPKYLFRKEGQNVTLSCEQNLNHDAMYWYRQDPGQGLRLIYYSQIVNDFQKGDIAEGYSVSREKKESFPLTVTSAQKNPTAFYLCASSPRGIDGYTFGSGTRLTVV.